This T cell receptor (beta chain) was retrieved from a study of shared clonotypes between healthy human individuals. The healthy adult donors were HIV-negative and reported no recent acute infections or vaccinations. On this clone itself: In the same sample, other DNA sequences code for this CDR3.

Every unsorted PBMC PCR replicate was loaded with about 320 ng DNA, tens of thousands of T cell genomes. Method: immunoSEQ multiplex PCR; TCRdb's copy keeps in-frame clones and lacks some. The sample has about 480,000 clones; 79% are singletons. Trimming removed 0 bases from V and 4 bases from J, with 7 bases in between. The CDR3 is 13 amino acids. Germline CDR1 and CDR2: KGHSH and LQKENI. Sequenced input: PBMCs. V and J are TRBV18 and TRBJ2-7; D is ambiguous. This clonotype originated in a woman aged 40 to 49 in good health. Some clones in this sample may be carry-over from other donors' samples. CDR3 sequence (DNA): TGTGCCAGCTCACCACCTTCTCTTTACGAGCAGTACTTC. Translation: CASSPPSLYEQYF.